This T cell receptor beta chain was found in a study of blood T cell repertoires in COVID-19. Across the study: Samples of COVID-19 (acute and convalescent) were obtained from the United States, Italy and Spain.

Trimming pared 4 bases from V and 14 bases from J, leaving 15 bases between. Germline V CDR1 and CDR2: ENHRY, SYGVKD. The CDR3 is 13 amino acids. In the original processing: Reference gene primer amplification gave nucleated cell count estimates. TCRdb keeps only in-frame clones here, not all; method: immunoSEQ multiplex PCR. V, J and clone size were drawn from that table, and D and trimming were deduced from the DNA. The sample carries roughly 41,000 clones, roughly four fifths recorded once. This clonotype originated in a woman older than 75 with acute or convalescent COVID-19. The genes are TRBV10-3 and TRBJ1-6; no clear D. Material for sequencing was peripheral blood. CDR3 nucleotides: TGTGCCATCAGTGGGTCAGCCGATTCGGCCCTCCACTTT. It yields the protein CAISGSADSALHF.